These 19 T cell receptor beta chains came from one sample sequenced in a study of cytomegalovirus exposure and HLA in healthy donors. It was with 60 Vbeta and 13 Jbeta primers that the PCR ran. Profiled with immunoSEQ multiplex PCR; TCRdb holds only in-frame clones, not every one. The sample carries 150,000 to 200,000 clones, roughly four fifths recorded once. The sample was PBMCs. The source is a woman between 40 and 55 years old in good health and CMV-seronegative.

CDR3 DNA: TGCGCCAGCAGCTTGGGGACAGGGCGAGGCAACTATGGCTACACCTTC. Its translation is CASSLGTGRGNYGYTF. The rearrangement uses TRBV5-1 and TRBJ1-2, with TRBD1 identical over 8 bases. J lost 2 bases, V lost 0 bases, and 6 bases had no gene match. Looked up from germline, CDR1 is SGHRS and CDR2 is YFSETQ. CDR3 length: 16 residues. Filled out from reference TRBV5-1 and TRBJ1-2, the complete variable domain reads KAGVTQTPRYLIKTRGQQVTLSCSPISGHRSVSWYQQTPGQGLQFLFEYFSETQRNKGNFPGRFSGRQFSNSRSEMNVSTLELGDSALYLCASSLGTGRGNYGYTFGSGTRLTVV.

The chain uses TRBV15 and TRBJ1-5, with TRBD1 identical over 7 bases. This CDR3 is 16 amino acids long. V shed 3 bases and J 6 bases; nucleotides not matched to a gene: 11. Per the germline V gene, CDR1 is LNHNV and CDR2 is YYDKDF (reference sequence). CDR3 coding DNA: TGTGCCACCAGCAGGGCAAGGGGGCCGGAGGGTCAGCCCCAGCATTTT. Residues: CATSRARGPEGQPQHF.

This sequence joins TRBV28 and TRBJ1-5; possible D gene TRBD1, 5 bases. V dropped 5 bases and J dropped 3 bases, with 20 bases sitting between them. CDR3 length: 17 amino acids. Germline lookup yields CDR1 MDHEN and CDR2 SYDVKM. This CDR3 is CASSQSAPQQVNQPQHF. Written as DNA, the CDR3 is TGTGCCAGCAGTCAATCCGCTCCTCAACAGGTCAATCAGCCCCAGCATTTT.

The chain recombines TRBV29-1 with TRBJ2-7; 12 bases fit TRBD2. The V segment lost 3 bases and the J segment 0 bases; nucleotides outside the gene matches: 3. The germline CDR1 and CDR2 sequences are SQVTM and ANQGSEA. This CDR3 is 15 amino acids long. CDR3 nucleotide sequence: TGCAGCGTTGAGACTAGCGGGAGTCCCTCCTACGAGCAGTACTTC. Translated: CSVETSGSPSYEQYF.

The J gene is TRBJ2-2, the V gene TRBV2; 7 bases agree with TRBD2. The CDR3 has 14 residues. Germline CDR1 and CDR2: SNHLY and FYNNEI. V was pared by 8 bases and J by 1 base, with 4 bases of the junction left unmatched. CDR3: CASRREGNTGELFF. In nucleotides, the CDR3 is TGTGCCAGCCGGAGGGAGGGGAACACCGGGGAGCTGTTTTTT.

This clone was observed a single time. The CDR3 DNA reads as TGCAGCGTTGAAGTAAGGAAGGGGCAGCCCCAGCATTTT. As protein: CSVEVRKGQPQHF. The chain uses TRBV29-1 and TRBJ1-5, with D perhaps TRBD1 (5 bases). This CDR3 is 13 amino acids long. The ends were cut back, 1 base at V and 7 bases at J, with 11 bases in the middle. Germline V CDR1 and CDR2: SQVTM, ANQGSEA.

This clone was observed a few times. V gene TRBV7-9 combines with J gene TRBJ2-5; D is perhaps TRBD1 (6 bases). Germline CDR1 reads SEHNR; CDR2 reads FQNEAQ (reference sequence). The CDR3 totals 14 residues. The germline V and J ends were trimmed by 4 bases and 1 base, with 10 bases remaining between them. For the CDR3, the DNA is TGTGCCAGCAGCTCAACAGGGCTCCAAGAGACCCAGTACTTC. It yields the protein CASSSTGLQETQYF.

The chain joins TRBV6-1 to TRBJ1-5; no definite D call. Between the trimmed V and J ends, which lost 0 bases and 5 bases, there was a span of 8 bases. This CDR3 comprises 14 residues. The germline V gene encodes CDR1 MNHNS and CDR2 SASEGT. The CDR3, as DNA: TGTGCCAGCAGTGAAGCGCGGAGGGATCAGCCCCAGCATTTT. Its translation is CASSEARRDQPQHF.

This chain joins TRBV30 and TRBJ2-1; D is uncertain. Germline V gene lookup returns CDR1 GTSNPN and CDR2 SVGIG (reference sequence). V was trimmed by 5 bases and J by 5 bases, leaving 13 bases between them. This CDR3 comprises 13 residues. CDR3 region: CAWGWATNNEQFF. The CDR3 DNA follows: TGTGCCTGGGGTTGGGCGACCAACAATGAGCAGTTCTTC.

V is TRBV4-2 and J is TRBJ1-1, with D hard to call. Germline V gives CDR1 LGHNA, CDR2 YNFKEQ. This CDR3 has 13 residues. V lost 6 bases and J 1 base, leaving 9 bases between the germline ends. The chain's CDR3 is CASSRLGNTEAFF. The CDR3 coding sequence is TGTGCCAGCAGTCGACTGGGGAACACTGAAGCTTTCTTT.

The gene calls are TRBV29-1 and TRBJ2-7, with TRBD2 as a possible D gene (6 bases). Trimming removed 5 bases at V and 5 bases at J, with 16 bases between. The CDR3 sequence is 13 residues long. Germline V lookup: CDR1 SQVTM, CDR2 ANQGSEA. The CDR3 protein is CSVRRAPDHEQYF. For the CDR3, the DNA is TGCAGCGTTAGGAGGGCCCCCGACCACGAGCAGTACTTC.

The rearrangement joins TRBV19 to TRBJ2-6; D possibly corresponds to TRBD2 (5 bases). V was cut by 8 bases and J by 0 bases, with 11 bases left in between. This CDR3 is 15 amino acids long. Looked up from germline, CDR1 is LNHDA and CDR2 is SQIVND (reference sequence). The CDR3 here is CASRGRGSGANVLTF. DNA for the CDR3: TGTGCCAGTCGAGGACGGGGCTCTGGGGCCAACGTCCTGACTTTC.

This CDR3 is CASSLRTSGRSEQFF. In DNA, the CDR3 is TGTGCCAGCAGCCTGAGGACTAGCGGGAGGAGTGAGCAGTTCTTC. The J gene is TRBJ2-1, the V gene TRBV9, with 14 bases that match TRBD2. Germline V gene sequence: CDR1 SGDLS, CDR2 YYNGEE. The J segment lost 9 bases and the V segment lost 4 bases, leaving 6 bases of the junction unmatched. The CDR3 is made up of 15 amino acids.

CDR3 amino acids: CASSFHAGDTEAFF. As DNA, the CDR3 is TGCGCCAGCAGCTTCCACGCCGGGGACACTGAAGCTTTCTTT. This rearrangement joins TRBV5-1 to TRBJ1-1; D gene unclear. The germline V and J ends were trimmed by 2 bases and 3 bases, with 11 bases remaining between them. This CDR3 is built from 14 residues. Germline V lookup: CDR1 SGHRS, CDR2 YFSETQ.

V and J are TRBV11-3 and TRBJ2-7; 7 positions match TRBD2. CDR1 is SGHNT and CDR2 is YENEEA in the germline V gene. CDR3 length: 12 residues. V lost 5 bases and J lost 5; bases outside the gene matches: 3. DNA of the CDR3: TGTGCCAGCAGCCTACGGGAGGACGAGCAGTACTTC. It codes for CASSLREDEQYF.

The gene calls are TRBV6-1 and TRBJ1-1, with 7 bases lining up with TRBD1. The CDR3 runs to 16 residues. Germline CDR1 MNHNS, CDR2 SASEGT. V was clipped by 4 bases and J by 1 base; unmatched bases: 9. CDR3 sequence (DNA): TGTGCCAGCAGTGCCACAGGGGCGAGAGGGAACACTGAAGCTTTCTTT. Protein product: CASSATGARGNTEAFF.

This clone came up a few times. The rearrangement joins TRBV6-5 to TRBJ1-2; D possibly corresponds to TRBD1 (5 bases). Germline V CDR1 and CDR2: MNHEY, SVGAGI. V lost 6 bases to trimming and J lost 8 bases, with 16 bases between them. CDR3 length: 13 amino acids. The CDR3 nucleotides are TGTGCCAGCAGCAACGGGGGGGATCGGGGCTACACCTTC. Translation gives CASSNGGDRGYTF.

In regard to this clone: The sample has other DNA sequences that encode this CDR3 too. The CDR3 sequence is CASSAGQGYGYTF. For the CDR3, the DNA is TGTGCCAGCAGCGCAGGACAGGGCTATGGCTACACCTTC. This chain joins TRBV7-2 and TRBJ1-2; 8 bases are shared with TRBD1. The CDR3 has 13 amino acids. Germline V gives CDR1 SGHTA, CDR2 FQGNSA. With V trimmed by 5 bases and J by 4 bases, 3 bases remained unmatched.

This clone has just a few counts. V and J are TRBV13 and TRBJ2-6, with D maybe TRBD1 (5 bases). CDR3 length: 15 residues. V lost 5 bases, J lost 1 base, and 9 bases lay in between. Germline V CDR1 and CDR2: PRHDT, FYEKMQ (reference sequence). CDR3 DNA: TGTGCCAGCAGCGCACAGGTGTCTGGGGCCAACGTCCTGACTTTC. Translated: CASSAQVSGANVLTF.